Listed below are T cell receptor beta chains from one sample, sequenced in a study of early T cells in non-severe SARS-CoV-2 infection. MiXCR, run by TCRdb on the 5' RACE reads, gives a single entry per CDR3 protein. Seen here are 35,000 to 50,000 distinct CDR3 sequences, about 23% observed once, and the top ten hold under 6%. This specimen was whole blood, taken at baseline. These receptors originate from an adult who was a healthcare worker with PCR-confirmed SARS-CoV-2 infection or an uninfected control (not recorded which). Each CDR3 is given with its conserved first and last residue. D genes are given only for firm matches. Expanded clones get a size class; other rows say once, few or many, or leave the size out.

j_call d_call clone_size cdr3_length v_call cdr3_nt cdr3_aa
TRBJ1-2 - - 14 TRBV9 TGTGCCAGCAGCGTAGGCTGGGGGAACTATGGCTACACCTTC CASSVGWGNYGYTF
TRBJ1-4 - - 18 TRBV4-3 TGCGCCAGCAGCCCATCTAGGCCGTCCGGGCTTAGTAATGAAAAACTGTTTTTT CASSPSRPSGLSNEKLFF
TRBJ1-5 - - 13 TRBV5-1 TGCGCCAGCAGCTACGCCCCGGAGGAGCCCCAGCATTTT CASSYAPEEPQHF
TRBJ2-1 - - 12 TRBV27 TGTGCCAGCAGTTTCGATTACAATGAGCAGTTCTTC CASSFDYNEQFF
TRBJ2-5 TRBD1 - 16 TRBV18 TGTGCCAGCTCACCCCTGGCAGGGGGCATCGAAGAGACCCAGTACTTC CASSPLAGGIEETQYF
TRBJ2-3 TRBD2 many 14 TRBV2 TGTGCCAGCAGTTCCGGACTAGCGGGGGATACGCAGTATTTT CASSSGLAGDTQYF
TRBJ1-5 TRBD1 - 17 TRBV20-1 TGCAGTGCTAGAGCGTCAGGGGGGACATATTCCAATCAGCCCCAGCATTTT CSARASGGTYSNQPQHF
TRBJ2-2 - few 16 TRBV14 TGTGCCAGCAGCCAAGAAAGAGTACTGAACACCGGGGAGCTGTTTTTT CASSQERVLNTGELFF